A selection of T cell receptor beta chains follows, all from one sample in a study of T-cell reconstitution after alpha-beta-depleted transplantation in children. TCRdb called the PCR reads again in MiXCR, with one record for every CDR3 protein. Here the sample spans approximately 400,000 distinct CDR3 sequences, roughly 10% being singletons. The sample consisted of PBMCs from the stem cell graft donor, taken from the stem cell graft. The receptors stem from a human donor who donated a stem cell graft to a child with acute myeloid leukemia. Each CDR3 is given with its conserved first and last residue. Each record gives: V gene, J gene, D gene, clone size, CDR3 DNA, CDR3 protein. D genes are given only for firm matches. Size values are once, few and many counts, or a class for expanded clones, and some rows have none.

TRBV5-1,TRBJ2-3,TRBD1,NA,TGCGCCAGCAGCCAACCGGGACAGGGTGGCGATACGCAGTATTTT,CASSQPGQGGDTQYF
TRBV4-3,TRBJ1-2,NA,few,TGCGCCAGCAGCCAAGATCGGCCAGCCGCCCGTTATAACTATGGCTACACCTTC,CASSQDRPAARYNYGYTF
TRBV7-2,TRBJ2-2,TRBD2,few,TGTGCCAGCAGCCGGGGACTAGCGGGACACACCGGGGAGCTGTTTTTT,CASSRGLAGHTGELFF
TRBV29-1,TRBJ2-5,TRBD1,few,TGCAGCGTTGACGCGGGACAGGGCTTTGGAGAGACCCAGTACTTC,CSVDAGQGFGETQYF
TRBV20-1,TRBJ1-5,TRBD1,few,TGCAGTGCGGTTGACAGGGTCAATCAGCCCCAGCATTTT,CSAVDRVNQPQHF
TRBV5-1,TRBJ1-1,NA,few,TGCGCCAGCAGGGTCGGGATGAACACTGAAGCTTTCTTT,CASRVGMNTEAFF
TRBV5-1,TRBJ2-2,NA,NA,TGCGCCAGCAATTTTCAGAACACCGGGGAGCTGTTTTTT,CASNFQNTGELFF
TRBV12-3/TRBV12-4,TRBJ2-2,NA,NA,TGTGCCAGCAGTCCCTCTTGGGGGGGGGCCAACACCGGGGAGCTGTTTTTT,CASSPSWGGANTGELFF
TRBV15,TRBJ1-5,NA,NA,TGTGCCACCAGCAGAGATCGGATGTTGCAGCCCCAGCATTTT,CATSRDRMLQPQHF
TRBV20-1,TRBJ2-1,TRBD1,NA,TGCAGTGCTAGAAACCCGGGACAGGTCTACAATGAGCAGTTCTTC,CSARNPGQVYNEQFF
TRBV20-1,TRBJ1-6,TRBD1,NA,TGCAGTGCTACCGGGACAGGGGGCAATAATTCACCCCTCCACTTT,CSATGTGGNNSPLHF
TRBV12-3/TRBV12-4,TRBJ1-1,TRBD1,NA,TGTGCCAGCAGTTTAGAGATACAGGGGGCCCAGAACACTGAAGCTTTCTTT,CASSLEIQGAQNTEAFF
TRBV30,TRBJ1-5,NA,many,TGTGCCTGGAGTGCCCGGGCAGGGGATCAGCCCCAGCATTTT,CAWSARAGDQPQHF
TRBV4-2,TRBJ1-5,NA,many,TGTGCCAGCAGCCAAGCTGGTTTCGGGGGGCTTCAGCCCCAGCATTTT,CASSQAGFGGLQPQHF
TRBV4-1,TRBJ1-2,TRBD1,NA,TGCGCCAGCAGCCAACAGGGGGATCGACATTTC,CASSQQGDRHF
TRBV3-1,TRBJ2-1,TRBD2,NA,TGTGCCAGCACCCCCCGGCTAGCGGGGGGGGCCGGGCAGTTCTTC,CASTPRLAGGAGQFF
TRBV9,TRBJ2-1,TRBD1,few,TGTGCCAGCAGCCCTTCGACAGGGTCCTACAATGAGCAGTTCTTC,CASSPSTGSYNEQFF
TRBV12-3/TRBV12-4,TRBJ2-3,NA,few,TGTGCCAGCAGTTTAACAGGGTACACAGATACGCAGTATTTT,CASSLTGYTDTQYF
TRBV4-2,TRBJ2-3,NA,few,TGTGCCAGCAGCCAAGCGGGGGGCCCCGCAGATACGCAGTATTTT,CASSQAGGPADTQYF
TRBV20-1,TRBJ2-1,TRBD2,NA,TGCAGTCCTGAAGGGACTAGCGGGAGTAGTGAGCAGTTCTTC,CSPEGTSGSSEQFF
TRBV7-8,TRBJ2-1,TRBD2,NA,TGTGCCAGCAGCTACTACACTAGCGGTGGAAATGAGCAGTTCTTC,CASSYYTSGGNEQFF
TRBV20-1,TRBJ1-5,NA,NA,TGCAGTGCTAGCTCGTCATCACATATCGACTGGGAGTCCAGCAATCAGCCCCAGCATTTT,CSASSSSHIDWESSNQPQHF
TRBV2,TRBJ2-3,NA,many,TGTGCCAGCAGCGCGGGTTTCCCTCCTACGCAGTATTTT,CASSAGFPPTQYF
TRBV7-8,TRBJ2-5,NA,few,TGTGCCAGCAGCTTGAGTCTCGGACAATCCGGGGAGACCCAGTACTTC,CASSLSLGQSGETQYF
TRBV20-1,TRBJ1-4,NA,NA,TGCAGTGCTACCTCACCGCTTCCAGGGGTTGGGGAAAAACTGTTTTTT,CSATSPLPGVGEKLFF
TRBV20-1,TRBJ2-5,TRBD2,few,TGCAGTGCTAGGTTTAGCGGGAGGGCCGAGACCCAGTACTTC,CSARFSGRAETQYF
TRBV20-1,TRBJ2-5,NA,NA,TGCAGTGCTAGAGATTTGCCCGGCGCGAGCGCGTCGACCCAGTACTTC,CSARDLPGASASTQYF
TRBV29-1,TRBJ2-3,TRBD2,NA,TGCAGCGTTGAAGGACTAGCCACAGATACGCAGTATTTT,CSVEGLATDTQYF
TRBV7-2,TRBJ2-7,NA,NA,TGTGCCAGCAGCTTAGGGAATCGTCCGTACGAGCAGTACTTC,CASSLGNRPYEQYF
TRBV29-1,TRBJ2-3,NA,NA,TGCAGCGCAAACGGTGGGCTGGAAAACACAGATACGCAGTATTTT,CSANGGLENTDTQYF
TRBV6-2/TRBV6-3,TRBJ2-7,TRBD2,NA,TGTGCCAGCAGCCACGCGCGACTAGCGGGAGGACTCGAGCAGTACTTC,CASSHARLAGGLEQYF
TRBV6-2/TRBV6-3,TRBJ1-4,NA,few,TGTGCCAGCAGCAGACCTACAACTAATGAAAAACTGTTTTTT,CASSRPTTNEKLFF
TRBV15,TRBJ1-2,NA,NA,TGTGCCACCAGCAGAGATGAAGGAAGGCCCCTGGGGGGCTACACCTTC,CATSRDEGRPLGGYTF